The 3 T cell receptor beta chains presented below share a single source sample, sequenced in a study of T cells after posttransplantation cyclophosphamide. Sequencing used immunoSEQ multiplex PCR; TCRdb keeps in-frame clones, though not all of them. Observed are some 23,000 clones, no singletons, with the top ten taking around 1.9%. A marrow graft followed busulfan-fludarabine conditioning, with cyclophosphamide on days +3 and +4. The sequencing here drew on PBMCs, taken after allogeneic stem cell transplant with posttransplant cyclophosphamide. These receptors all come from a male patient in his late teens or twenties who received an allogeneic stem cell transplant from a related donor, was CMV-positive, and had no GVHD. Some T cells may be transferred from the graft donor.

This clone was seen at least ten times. The CDR3 sequence: CASSQVSGDPYEQYF. The CDR3 bases are TGCGCCAGCAGTCAAGTGTCAGGGGACCCCTACGAGCAGTACTTC. The chain recombines TRBV23-1 with TRBJ2-7; perhaps TRBD1 as D (6 bases). TRBV23-1 is placed among ORFs of uncertain function. There are 15 residues in the CDR3. The V end lost 2 bases, the J end lost 2 bases, and 13 bases lay between the germline ends.

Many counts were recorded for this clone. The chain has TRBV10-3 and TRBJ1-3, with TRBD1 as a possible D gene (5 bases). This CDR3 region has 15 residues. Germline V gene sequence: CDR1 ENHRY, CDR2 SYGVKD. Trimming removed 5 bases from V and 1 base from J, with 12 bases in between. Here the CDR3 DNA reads TGTGCCATCAGTACTGGCGGGGGGTCTGGAAACACCATATATTTT. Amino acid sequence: CAISTGGGSGNTIYF.

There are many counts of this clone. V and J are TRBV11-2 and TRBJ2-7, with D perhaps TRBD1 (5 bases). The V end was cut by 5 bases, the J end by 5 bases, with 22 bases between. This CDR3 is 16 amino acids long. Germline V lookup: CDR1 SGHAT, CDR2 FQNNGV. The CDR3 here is CASSSLPWQGIHEQYF. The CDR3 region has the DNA TGTGCCAGCAGCAGCCTTCCCTGGCAGGGTATCCACGAGCAGTACTTC.